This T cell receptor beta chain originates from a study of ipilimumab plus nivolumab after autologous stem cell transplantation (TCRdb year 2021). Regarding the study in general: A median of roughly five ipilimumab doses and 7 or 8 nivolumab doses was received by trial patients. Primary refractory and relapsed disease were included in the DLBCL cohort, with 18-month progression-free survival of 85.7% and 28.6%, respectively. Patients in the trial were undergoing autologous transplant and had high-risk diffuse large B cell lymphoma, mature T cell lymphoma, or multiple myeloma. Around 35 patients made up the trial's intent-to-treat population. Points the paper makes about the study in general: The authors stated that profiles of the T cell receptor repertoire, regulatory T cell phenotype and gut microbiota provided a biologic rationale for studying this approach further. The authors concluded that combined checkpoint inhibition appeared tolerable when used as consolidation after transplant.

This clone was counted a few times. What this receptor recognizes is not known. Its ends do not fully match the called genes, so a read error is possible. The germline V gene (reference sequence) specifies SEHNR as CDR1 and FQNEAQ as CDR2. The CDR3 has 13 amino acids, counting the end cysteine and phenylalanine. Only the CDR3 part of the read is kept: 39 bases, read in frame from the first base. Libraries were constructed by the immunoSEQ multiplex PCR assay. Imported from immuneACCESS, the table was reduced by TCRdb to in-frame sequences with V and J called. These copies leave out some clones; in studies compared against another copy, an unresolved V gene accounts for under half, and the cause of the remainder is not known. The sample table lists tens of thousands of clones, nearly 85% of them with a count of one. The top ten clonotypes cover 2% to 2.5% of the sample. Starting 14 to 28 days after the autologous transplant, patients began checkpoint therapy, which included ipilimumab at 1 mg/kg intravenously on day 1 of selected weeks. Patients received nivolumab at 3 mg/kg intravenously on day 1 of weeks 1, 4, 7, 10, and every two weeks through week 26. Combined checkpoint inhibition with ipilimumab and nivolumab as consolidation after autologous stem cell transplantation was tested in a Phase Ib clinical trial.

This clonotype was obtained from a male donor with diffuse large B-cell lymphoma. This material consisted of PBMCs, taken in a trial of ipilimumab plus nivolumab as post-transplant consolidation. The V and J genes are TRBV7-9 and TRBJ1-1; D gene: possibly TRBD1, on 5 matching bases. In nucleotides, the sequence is TGTGCAAGCATTTTAGGGGTAAACACTGAAGCTTTCTTT. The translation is CASILGVNTEAFF.